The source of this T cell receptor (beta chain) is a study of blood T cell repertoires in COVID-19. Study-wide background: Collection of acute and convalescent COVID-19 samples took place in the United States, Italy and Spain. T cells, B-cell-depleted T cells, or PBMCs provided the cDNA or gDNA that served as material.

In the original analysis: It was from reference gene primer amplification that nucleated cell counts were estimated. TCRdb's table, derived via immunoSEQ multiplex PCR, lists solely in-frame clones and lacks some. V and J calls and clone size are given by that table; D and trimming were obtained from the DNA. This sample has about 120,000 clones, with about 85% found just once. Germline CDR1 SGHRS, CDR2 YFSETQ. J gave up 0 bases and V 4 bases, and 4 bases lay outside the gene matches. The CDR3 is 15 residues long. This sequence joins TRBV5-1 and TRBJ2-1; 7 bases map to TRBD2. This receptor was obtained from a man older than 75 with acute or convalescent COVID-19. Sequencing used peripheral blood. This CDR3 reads CASSTSVSSYNEQFF. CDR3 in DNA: TGCGCCAGCAGCACTAGCGTGAGCTCCTACAATGAGCAGTTCTTC.